This T cell receptor (beta chain) was documented in a study of blood T cell repertoires in COVID-19 (dated by TCRdb to between 2020 and 2021). Describing the broader study: Collaborator samples came from the United States, Italy and Spain and covered acute and convalescent phases of COVID-19. The prospective study material was composed of cDNA or gDNA derived from T cells, B-cell-depleted T cells, or PBMCs. Subjects who had been exposed to COVID-19, were actively infected with it, or had recovered from it provided the deeply sampled blood TCRbeta repertoires that made up the dataset. The repertoires were released in a freely available public database meant as a resource for research on the immune response to SARS-CoV-2. The samples were drawn from two sources: the first 160 participants of the ongoing ImmuneRACE study, and fewer than 1,500 subjects contributed by 6 global collaborators. The sample metadata nearly always contained a de-identified subject ID, COVID-19 status, age in years and sex. HLA class I and class II types, where available, came from metadata supplied by the sample provider rather than from assay-based typing.

Results and caveats for the whole study, not just this receptor: The quantity of clinical and demographic metadata differed by source and by participant and was supplied without curation.

Relative to germline, V is missing 4 bases and J is missing 3 bases, with 5 bases of the junction outside any gene match. The germline V gene (reference sequence) gives CDR1 as WNHNN and CDR2 as SYGVQD. The CDR3 spans 15 residues, from the cysteine through the phenylalanine. Only CDR3 DNA remains: 45 bases, in frame from the first base. TCRbeta CDR3 regions were amplified from genomic DNA by means of the immunoSEQ Assay, a bias-controlled multiplex PCR. As for the authors' bioinformatics: The number of nucleated cells in each sample was estimated by amplification of reference gene primers within the assay. To quantify the absolute abundance of each unique TCRbeta CDR3 rearrangement, sequence reads were collapsed and filtered. For each sample, productive Simpson clonality was calculated as the square root of Simpson's diversity index over productive rearrangements. The clones in this table, taken by TCRdb from immuneACCESS, are in-frame only. Not every clone is retained; where verified, under half of the shortfall comes from an unresolved V gene, and the cause of the rest is unknown. Clone size and the V and J calls come from that table; the DNA yielded D and trimming. This sample has around 92,000 clones in its table, and roughly 88% of those were observed once. The ten biggest clones cover around a quarter of the sample.

Each collaborating institution followed its own protocols to collect whole blood in K2EDTA tubes. For TCRbeta analysis, collaborators shipped samples as frozen whole blood, isolated PBMCs, or DNA extracted from either of those sample types. A single count supports this clone. No antigen is known for it. Qualities for individual bases were not recorded, and no much larger clone is one base off. The source material was peripheral blood. Recombination connected TRBV10-1 to TRBJ2-4; 8 of the junction bases match TRBD1. The sequence derives from a human donor in a cohort sampled during active COVID-19. The DNA reads as follows: TGCGCCAGCAGTGGACAGGGGATTGGCAAAAACATTCAGTACTTC. This sequence encodes CASSGQGIGKNIQYF.